This T cell receptor (beta chain) was identified during a study of Graves' ophthalmopathy and Graves' hyperthyroidism. TCR beta CDR3 regions were amplified from RNA transcripts. HTBI-primed RT-PCR formed the first round, and a multiplex PCR formed the second. Via MiXCR, TCRdb re-called the multiplex PCR reads, giving one row per CDR3 protein. This sample has hundreds of thousands of distinct CDR3 sequences, with roughly 41% found just once. Moderate-to-severe activity, with CAS ≥3, NOSPECS ≥4 and duration under 3 months, characterized the donors with ophthalmopathy. Trimming removed 0 bases from V and 14 bases from J, with 14 bases in between. Germline CDR1 reads MNHEY; CDR2 reads SVGEGT. The CDR3 extends over 13 amino acids.

The sequence derives from an adult man with Graves' ophthalmopathy. The rearrangement joins TRBV6-2 or TRBV6-3 to TRBJ1-5; D may be TRBD1 (5 bases). The sequenced sample consisted of peripheral blood. CDR3 loop: CASSYSSFWTKHF. The CDR3, as DNA: TGTGCCAGCAGTTACTCGAGTTTCTGGACAAAGCATTTT.